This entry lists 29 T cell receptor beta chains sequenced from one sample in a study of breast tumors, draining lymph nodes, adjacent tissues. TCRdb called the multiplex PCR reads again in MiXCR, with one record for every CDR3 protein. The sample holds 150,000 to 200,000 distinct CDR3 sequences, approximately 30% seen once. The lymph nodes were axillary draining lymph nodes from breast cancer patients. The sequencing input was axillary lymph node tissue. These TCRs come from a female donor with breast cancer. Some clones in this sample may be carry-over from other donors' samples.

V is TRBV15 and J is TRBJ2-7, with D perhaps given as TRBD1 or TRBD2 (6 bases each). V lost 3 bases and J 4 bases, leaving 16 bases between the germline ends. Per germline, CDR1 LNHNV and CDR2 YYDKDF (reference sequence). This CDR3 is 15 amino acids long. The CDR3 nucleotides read TGTGCCACCAGCAGGGGGGGCGGAGGGATGTACGAGCAGTACTTC. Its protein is CATSRGGGGMYEQYF.

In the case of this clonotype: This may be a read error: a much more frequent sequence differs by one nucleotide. This CDR3 reads CASGPQSSYNEQFF. Written as DNA, the CDR3 is TGTGCCAGCGGGCCCCAGAGCTCCTACAATGAGCAGTTCTTC. The chain has TRBV27 and TRBJ2-1; D unclear. The germline V gene has CDR1 MNHEY and CDR2 SMNVEV (reference sequence). V was pared by 8 bases and J by 0 bases, with 11 bases between. The CDR3 runs to 14 residues.

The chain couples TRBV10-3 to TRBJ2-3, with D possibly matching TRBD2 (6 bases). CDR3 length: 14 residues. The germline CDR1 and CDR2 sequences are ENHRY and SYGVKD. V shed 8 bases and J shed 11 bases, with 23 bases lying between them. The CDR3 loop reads CAIWGGDSYNEQYF. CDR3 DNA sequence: TGTGCCATCTGGGGCGGGGACTCCTACAATGAGCAGTATTTT.

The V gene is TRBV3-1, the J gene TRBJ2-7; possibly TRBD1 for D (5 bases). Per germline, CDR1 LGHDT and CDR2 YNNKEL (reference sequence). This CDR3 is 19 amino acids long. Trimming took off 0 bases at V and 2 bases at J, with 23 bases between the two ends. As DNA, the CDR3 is TGTGCCAGCAGCCAAGATACCCAAAGAACAGGAAGCAAGGCCTACGAGCAGTACTTC. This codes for CASSQDTQRTGSKAYEQYF.

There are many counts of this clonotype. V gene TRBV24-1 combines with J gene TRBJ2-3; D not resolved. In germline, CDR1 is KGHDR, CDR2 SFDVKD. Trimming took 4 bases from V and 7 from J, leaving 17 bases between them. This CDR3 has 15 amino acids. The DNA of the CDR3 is TGTGCCACCAGTGAACCAAGACGAGCCGCAAATACGCAGTATTTT. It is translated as CATSEPRRAANTQYF.

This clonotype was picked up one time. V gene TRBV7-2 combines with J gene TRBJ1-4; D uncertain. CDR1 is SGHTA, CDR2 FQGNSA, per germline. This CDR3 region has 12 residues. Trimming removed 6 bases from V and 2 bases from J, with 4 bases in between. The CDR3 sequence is CASRPTNEKLFF. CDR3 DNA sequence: TGTGCCAGCAGGCCGACTAATGAAAAACTGTTTTTT.

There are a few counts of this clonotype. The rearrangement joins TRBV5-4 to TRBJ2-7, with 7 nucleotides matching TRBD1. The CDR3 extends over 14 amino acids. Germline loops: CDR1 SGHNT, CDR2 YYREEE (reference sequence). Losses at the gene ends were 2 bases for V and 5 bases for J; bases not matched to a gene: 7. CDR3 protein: CASSLGQARNEQYF. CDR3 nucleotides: TGTGCCAGCAGCTTAGGACAGGCACGGAACGAGCAGTACTTC. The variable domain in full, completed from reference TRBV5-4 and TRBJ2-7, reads ETGVTQSPTHLIKTRGQQVTLRCSSQSGHNTVSWYQQALGQGPQFIFQYYREEENGRGNFPPRFSGLQFPNYSSELNVNALELDDSALYLCASSLGQARNEQYFGPGTRLTVT.

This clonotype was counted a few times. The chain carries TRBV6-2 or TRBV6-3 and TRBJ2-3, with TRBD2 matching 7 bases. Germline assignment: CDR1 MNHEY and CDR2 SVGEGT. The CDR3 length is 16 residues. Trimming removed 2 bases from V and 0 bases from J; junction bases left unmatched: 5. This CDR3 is CASSYGLAASTDTQYF. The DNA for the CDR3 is TGTGCCAGCAGTTACGGGCTAGCGGCCAGCACAGATACGCAGTATTTT.

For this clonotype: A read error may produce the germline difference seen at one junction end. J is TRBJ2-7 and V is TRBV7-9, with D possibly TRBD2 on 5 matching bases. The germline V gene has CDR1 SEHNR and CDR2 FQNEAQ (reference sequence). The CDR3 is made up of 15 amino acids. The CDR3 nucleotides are TGTTCCAGCAGCCCGCGTCGGGGATCCTCCTGCGAGCAGTACTTC. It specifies CSSSPRRGSSCEQYF. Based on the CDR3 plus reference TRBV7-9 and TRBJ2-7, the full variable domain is DTGVSQNPRHKITKRGQNVTFRCDPISEHNRLYWYRQTLGQGPEFLTYFQNEAQLEKSRLLSDRFSAERPKGSFSTLEIQRTEQGDSAMYLCSSSPRRGSSCEQYFGPGTRLTVT.

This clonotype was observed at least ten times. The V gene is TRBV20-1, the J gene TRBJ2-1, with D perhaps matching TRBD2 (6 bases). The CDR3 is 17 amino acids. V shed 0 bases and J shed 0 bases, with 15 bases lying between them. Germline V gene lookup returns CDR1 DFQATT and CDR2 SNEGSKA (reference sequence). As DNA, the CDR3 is TGCAGTGCTAGAGACCCCCTAGCGTTGAGCTCCTACAATGAGCAGTTCTTC. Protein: CSARDPLALSSYNEQFF.

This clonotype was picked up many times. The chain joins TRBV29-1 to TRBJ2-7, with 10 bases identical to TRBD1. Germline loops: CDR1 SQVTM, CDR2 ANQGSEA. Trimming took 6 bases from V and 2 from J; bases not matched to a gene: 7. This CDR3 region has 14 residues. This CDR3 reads CSVDPGQGTYEQYF. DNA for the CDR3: TGCAGCGTAGACCCGGGACAGGGGACCTACGAGCAGTACTTC.

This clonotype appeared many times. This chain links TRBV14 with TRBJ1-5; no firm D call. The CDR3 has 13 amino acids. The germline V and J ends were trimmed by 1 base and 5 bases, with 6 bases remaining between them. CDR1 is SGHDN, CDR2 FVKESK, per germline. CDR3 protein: CASSQGVDQPQHF. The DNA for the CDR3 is TGTGCCAGCAGCCAAGGGGTGGATCAGCCCCAGCATTTT.

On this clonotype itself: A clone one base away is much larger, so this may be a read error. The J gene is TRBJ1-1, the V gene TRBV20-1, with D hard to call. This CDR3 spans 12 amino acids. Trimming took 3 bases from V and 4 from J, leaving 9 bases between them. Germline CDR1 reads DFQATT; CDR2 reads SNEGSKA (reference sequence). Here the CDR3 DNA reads TGCAGTGCTAGTGCTATGAGCACTGAAGCTTTCTTT. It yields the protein CSASAMSTEAFF.

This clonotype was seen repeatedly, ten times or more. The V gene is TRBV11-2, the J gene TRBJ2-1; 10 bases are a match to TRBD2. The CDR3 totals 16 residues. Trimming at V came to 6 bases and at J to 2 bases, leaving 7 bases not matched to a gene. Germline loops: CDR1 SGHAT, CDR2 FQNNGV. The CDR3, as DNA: TGTGCCAGCAGAAACTTAGCGGGGGGTCCCTACAATGAGCAGTTCTTC. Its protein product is CASRNLAGGPYNEQFF.

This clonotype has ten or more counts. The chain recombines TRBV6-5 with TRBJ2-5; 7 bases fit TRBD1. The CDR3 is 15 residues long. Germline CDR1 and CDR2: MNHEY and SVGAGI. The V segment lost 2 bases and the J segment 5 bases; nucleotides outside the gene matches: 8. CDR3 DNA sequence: TGTGCCAGCAGTTACGCGCAGGGGGTGGGCGAGACCCAGTACTTC. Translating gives CASSYAQGVGETQYF.

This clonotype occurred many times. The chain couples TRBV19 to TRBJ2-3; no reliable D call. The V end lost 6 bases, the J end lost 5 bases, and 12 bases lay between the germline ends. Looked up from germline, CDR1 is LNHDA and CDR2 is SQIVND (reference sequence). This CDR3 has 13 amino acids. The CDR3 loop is CASSMTDEDTQYF. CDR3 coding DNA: TGTGCCAGTAGCATGACCGACGAAGATACGCAGTATTTT.

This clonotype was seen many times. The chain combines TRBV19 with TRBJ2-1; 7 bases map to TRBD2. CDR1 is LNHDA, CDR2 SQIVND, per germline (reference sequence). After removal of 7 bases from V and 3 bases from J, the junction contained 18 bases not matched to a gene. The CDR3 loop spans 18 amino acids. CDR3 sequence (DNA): TGTGCCAGTACCTCATACCCGGGGGGTACTAATCGCTACAATGAGCAGTTCTTC. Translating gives CASTSYPGGTNRYNEQFF.

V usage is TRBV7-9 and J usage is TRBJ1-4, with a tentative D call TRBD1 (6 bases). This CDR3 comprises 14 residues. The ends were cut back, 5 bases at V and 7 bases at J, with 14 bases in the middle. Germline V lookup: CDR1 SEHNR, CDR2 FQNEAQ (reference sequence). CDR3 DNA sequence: TGTGCCAGCAGCGGTGGGGGGGCTGGTGAAAAACTGTTTTTT. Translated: CASSGGGAGEKLFF.

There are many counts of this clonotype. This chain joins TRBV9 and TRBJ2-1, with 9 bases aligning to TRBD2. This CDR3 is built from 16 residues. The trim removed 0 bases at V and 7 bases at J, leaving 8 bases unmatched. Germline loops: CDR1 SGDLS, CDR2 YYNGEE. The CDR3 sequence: CASSVGGGGAQNEQFF. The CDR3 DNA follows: TGTGCCAGCAGCGTAGGCGGCGGGGGGGCTCAAAATGAGCAGTTCTTC.

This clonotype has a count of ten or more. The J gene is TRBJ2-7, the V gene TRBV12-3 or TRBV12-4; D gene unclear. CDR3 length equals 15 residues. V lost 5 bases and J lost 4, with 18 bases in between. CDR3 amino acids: CASSPSSSPAYEQYF. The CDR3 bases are TGTGCCAGCAGTCCGAGCTCAAGCCCTGCTTACGAGCAGTACTTC.

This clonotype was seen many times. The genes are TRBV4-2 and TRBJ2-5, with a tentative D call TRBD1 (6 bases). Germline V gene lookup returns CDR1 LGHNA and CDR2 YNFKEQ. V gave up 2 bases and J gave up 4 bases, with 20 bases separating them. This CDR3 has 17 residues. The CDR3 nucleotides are TGTGCCAGCAGCCAATTATATCCAGGGGCCTTTATAGAGACCCAGTACTTC. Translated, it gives CASSQLYPGAFIETQYF.

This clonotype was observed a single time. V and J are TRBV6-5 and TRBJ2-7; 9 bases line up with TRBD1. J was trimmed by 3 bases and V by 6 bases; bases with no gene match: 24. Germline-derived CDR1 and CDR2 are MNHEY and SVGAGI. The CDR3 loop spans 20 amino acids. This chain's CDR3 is CASSLTAGTGISFRGYEQYF. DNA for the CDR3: TGTGCCAGCAGCCTCACCGCCGGGACAGGGATATCATTTCGGGGCTACGAGCAGTACTTC.

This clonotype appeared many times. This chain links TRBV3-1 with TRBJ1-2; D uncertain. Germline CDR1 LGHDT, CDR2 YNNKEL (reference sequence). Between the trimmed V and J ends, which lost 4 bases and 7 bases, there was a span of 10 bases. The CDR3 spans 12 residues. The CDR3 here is CASSPGISGYTF. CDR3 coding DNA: TGTGCCAGCAGCCCGGGCATCTCTGGCTACACCTTC.

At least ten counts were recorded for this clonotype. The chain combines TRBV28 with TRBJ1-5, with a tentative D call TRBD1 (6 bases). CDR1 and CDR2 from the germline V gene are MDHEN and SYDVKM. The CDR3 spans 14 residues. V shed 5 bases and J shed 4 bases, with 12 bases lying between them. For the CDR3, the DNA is TGTGCCAGCAGTCCCTGGGACAAGAATCAGCCCCAGCATTTT. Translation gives CASSPWDKNQPQHF.

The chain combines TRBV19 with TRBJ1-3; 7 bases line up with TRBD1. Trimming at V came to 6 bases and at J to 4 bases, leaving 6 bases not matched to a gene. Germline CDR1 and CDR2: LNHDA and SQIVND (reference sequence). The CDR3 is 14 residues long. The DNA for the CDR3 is TGTGCCAGTAGCGATCCGGGACAGGGAAACACCATATATTTT. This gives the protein CASSDPGQGNTIYF.

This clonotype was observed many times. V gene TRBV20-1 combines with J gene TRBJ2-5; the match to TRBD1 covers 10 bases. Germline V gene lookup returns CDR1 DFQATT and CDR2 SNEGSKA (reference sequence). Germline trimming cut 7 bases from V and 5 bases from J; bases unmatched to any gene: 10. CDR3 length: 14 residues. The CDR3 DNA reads TGCAGTGTTAGGCCGGGACAGGGGTTCGAGACCCAGTACTTC. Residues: CSVRPGQGFETQYF.

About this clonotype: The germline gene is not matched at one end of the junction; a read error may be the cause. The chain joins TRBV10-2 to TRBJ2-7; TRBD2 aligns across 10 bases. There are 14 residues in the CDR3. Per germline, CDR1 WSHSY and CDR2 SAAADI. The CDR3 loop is CAGRLAGDPYEQYF. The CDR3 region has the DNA TGCGCCGGCAGGCTAGCGGGGGACCCCTACGAGCAGTACTTC.

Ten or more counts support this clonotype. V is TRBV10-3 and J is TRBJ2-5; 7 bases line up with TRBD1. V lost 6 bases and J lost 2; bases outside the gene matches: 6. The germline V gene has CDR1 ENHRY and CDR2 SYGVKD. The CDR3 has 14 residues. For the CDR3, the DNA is TGTGCCATCAGAAAGGACAGGACGCAAGAGACCCAGTACTTC. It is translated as CAIRKDRTQETQYF.

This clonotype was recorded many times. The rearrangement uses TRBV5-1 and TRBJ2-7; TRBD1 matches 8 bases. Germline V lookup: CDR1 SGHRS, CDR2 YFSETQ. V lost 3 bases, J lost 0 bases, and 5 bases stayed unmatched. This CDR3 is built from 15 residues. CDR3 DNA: TGCGCCAGCAGCTGGGACAGGCCTAGCTCCTACGAGCAGTACTTC. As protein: CASSWDRPSSYEQYF.